This T cell receptor beta chain appears in the sequencing data of a study of OX40 agonist ivuxolimab in advanced cancers. Turning to the study itself: Ivuxolimab, an antibody acting as an agonist of OX40 (CD134), was used to treat patients. Ivuxolimab doses were 0.01, 0.1, 0.3, 1.5, 3 or 10 mg/kg every 2 weeks. Hepatocellular carcinoma, melanoma, renal cell or head and neck cancer occurred in dose-escalation patients. Regarding the study as a whole: Among the lowest peripheral clonal expansion occurred in 0.1-3.0 mg/kg partial responders.

Concerning this clone itself: Antigen unknown.

The germline gives CDR1 MGHDK, CDR2 SYGVNS. The CDR3 is 14 amino acids. V was clipped by 6 bases and J by 4 bases, with 15 bases between them. Method: immunoSEQ multiplex PCR; TCRdb's copy keeps in-frame clones and lacks some. Counted here are 70,000 to 95,000 clones, approximately 90% occurring once; the ten biggest clones make up roughly 0.53%. The chain carries TRBV25-1 and TRBJ2-5; TRBD2 might be the D (6 bases). Sequenced material: CD4+ or CD8+ T cells sorted from blood, taken in a trial of the OX40 agonist ivuxolimab. This sequence was found in an adult with an advanced solid tumor such as melanoma, head and neck, liver or kidney cancer. For the CDR3, the DNA is TGTGCCAGCAGGGATGGGACTCCGCCAGAGACCCAGTACTTC. Translation: CASRDGTPPETQYF.